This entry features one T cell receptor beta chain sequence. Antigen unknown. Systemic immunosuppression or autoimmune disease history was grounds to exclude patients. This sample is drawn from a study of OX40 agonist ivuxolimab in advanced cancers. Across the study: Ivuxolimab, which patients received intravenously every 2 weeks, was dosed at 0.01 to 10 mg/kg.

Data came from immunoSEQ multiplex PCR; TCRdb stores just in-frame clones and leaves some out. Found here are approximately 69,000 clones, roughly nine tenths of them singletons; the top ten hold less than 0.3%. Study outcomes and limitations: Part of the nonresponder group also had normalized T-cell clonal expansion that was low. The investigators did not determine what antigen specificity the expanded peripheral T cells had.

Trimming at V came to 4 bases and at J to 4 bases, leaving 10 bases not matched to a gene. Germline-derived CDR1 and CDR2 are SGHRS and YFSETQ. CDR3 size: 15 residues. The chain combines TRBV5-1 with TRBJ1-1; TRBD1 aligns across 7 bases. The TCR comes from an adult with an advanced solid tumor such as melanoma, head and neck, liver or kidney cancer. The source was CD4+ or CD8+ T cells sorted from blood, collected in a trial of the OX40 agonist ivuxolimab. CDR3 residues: CASSRKTGDATEAFF. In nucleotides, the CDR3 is TGCGCCAGCAGCCGAAAAACAGGGGACGCCACTGAAGCTTTCTTT.